The 20 T cell receptor beta chains below come from one sample, sequenced in a study of blood T cell repertoires in COVID-19 (dated by TCRdb to the early 2020s). The library came from the immunoSEQ multiplex PCR assay. In TCRdb, the immuneACCESS table is reduced to in-frame sequences with V and J assigned. These tables do not hold every clone; where another copy was compared, an unresolved V gene accounts for under half, and the others remain unexplained. The sample table contains roughly 80,000 clones; only one count was recorded for about nine tenths of them. The ten largest clones capture around a tenth of the sample. Sequencing was performed on peripheral blood. The origin of the receptors is a human donor in a cohort sampled during active COVID-19.

The rearrangement uses TRBV5-1 and TRBJ2-5; the match to TRBD1 covers 8 bases. V trimming: 0 bases; J trimming: 0 bases; junction bases outside the gene matches: 1. Germline V gene sequence: CDR1 SGHRS, CDR2 YFSETQ. The CDR3 consists of 15 residues. DNA for the CDR3: TGCGCCAGCAGCTTGGGGGGACAGGACCAAGAGACCCAGTACTTC. Protein sequence: CASSLGGQDQETQYF.

The rearrangement joins TRBV4-1 to TRBJ2-7; TRBD2 matches 7 bases. V was clipped by 1 base and J by 3 bases; unmatched bases: 6. This CDR3 is 15 amino acids long. CDR1 is MGHRA and CDR2 is YSYEKL in the germline V gene. CDR3 sequence reads: CASSQVLRGNYEQYF. CDR3 bases: TGCGCCAGCAGCCAAGTTCTGCGGGGGAACTACGAGCAGTACTTC.

As for this clone: Mismatch with germline at one junction end may stem from a read error. The rearrangement joins TRBV7-7 to TRBJ2-5; TRBD2 matches 11 bases. CDR1 SSHAT and CDR2 FNYEAQ come from the germline V gene (reference sequence). The CDR3 length is 18 residues. The CDR3: CASSTAHTSGGFAETQYF. The CDR3 nucleotides are TGTGCTAGCAGCACAGCCCATACTAGCGGGGGTTTTGCAGAGACCCAGTACTTC.

V is TRBV6-6 and J is TRBJ2-1, with no clear D. The CDR3 is 15 residues long. In germline, CDR1 is MNHNY, CDR2 SVGAGI (reference sequence). The V end was cut by 6 bases, the J end by 0 bases, with 12 bases between. The CDR3 DNA follows: TGTGCCAGCAGCCAAGGCGGCAGCTCCTACAATGAGCAGTTCTTC. It yields the protein CASSQGGSSYNEQFF.

DNA for the CDR3: TGTGCCAGCAGCTTACTTGGGACTAACTCCTACGAGCAGTACTTC. Translation: CASSLLGTNSYEQYF. V gene TRBV11-2 combines with J gene TRBJ2-7; 7 nucleotides align to TRBD2. This CDR3 is 15 amino acids long. Trimming took 2 bases from V and 0 from J; bases not matched to a gene: 4. The germline V gene encodes CDR1 SGHAT and CDR2 FQNNGV.

The chain carries TRBV7-8 and TRBJ2-7; TRBD2 matches at 9 bases. The germline gives CDR1 SGHVS, CDR2 FQNEAQ. This CDR3 has 13 amino acids. Losses at the gene ends were 5 bases for V and 7 bases for J; bases not matched to a gene: 6. The CDR3 loop is CASSPGLAGEQYF. The CDR3, as DNA: TGTGCCAGCAGCCCGGGGCTAGCGGGGGAGCAGTACTTC.

This clone came up once. The chain combines TRBV5-1 with TRBJ1-3; no firm D call. The V end lost 0 bases, the J end lost 1 base, and 8 bases lay between the germline ends. The CDR3 runs 15 residues. The V gene's germline CDR1 is SGHRS and CDR2 YFSETQ. CDR3 region: CASSLVGASGNTIYF. The CDR3 nucleotides read TGCGCCAGCAGCTTGGTAGGAGCGTCTGGAAACACCATATATTTT.

This chain links TRBV5-1 with TRBJ1-1, with D perhaps TRBD1 (6 bases). The germline V gene encodes CDR1 SGHRS and CDR2 YFSETQ. The ends were cut back, 4 bases at V and 4 bases at J, with 14 bases in the middle. The CDR3 spans 14 residues. CDR3 DNA: TGCGCCAGCAGCCCACGACAGGTTAGCACTGAAGCTTTCTTT. It yields the protein CASSPRQVSTEAFF.

The chain carries TRBV4-1 and TRBJ1-2, with D tentatively TRBD1 (5 bases). There are 15 residues in the CDR3. CDR1 is MGHRA and CDR2 is YSYEKL in the germline V gene. The V end was cut by 0 bases, the J end by 4 bases, with 12 bases between. CDR3 sequence (DNA): TGCGCCAGCAGCCAAGATTTATGGGGCGGCTATGGCTACACCTTC. Its protein is CASSQDLWGGYGYTF.

J is TRBJ2-1 and V is TRBV7-9; D perhaps matches TRBD1 (6 bases). The V gene's germline CDR1 is SEHNR and CDR2 FQNEAQ (reference sequence). The ends were cut back, 6 bases at V and 0 bases at J, with 15 bases in the middle. CDR3 length equals 16 residues. CDR3 residues: CASSAYGTNSYNEQFF. The CDR3 region has the DNA TGTGCCAGCAGTGCCTACGGGACAAACTCCTACAATGAGCAGTTCTTC.

In this sample, this clone turned up once. The J gene is TRBJ2-3, the V gene TRBV4-1, with 10 bases matching TRBD2. Germline CDR1 and CDR2: MGHRA and YSYEKL. V was pared by 10 bases and J by 3 bases, with 10 bases of the junction left unmatched. The CDR3 extends over 15 amino acids. The CDR3 reads CATKRGGVETDTQYF. CDR3 nucleotides: TGCGCCACCAAGCGGGGGGGCGTGGAGACAGATACGCAGTATTTT.

V gene TRBV10-3 combines with J gene TRBJ2-5; D remains ambiguous. The ends were cut back, 2 bases at V and 5 bases at J, with 9 bases in the middle. CDR1 ENHRY and CDR2 SYGVKD come from the germline V gene. The CDR3 consists of 13 residues. In DNA, the CDR3 is TGTGCCATCAGTGAGACCTTGCGGGAGACCCAGTACTTC. Translating it yields CAISETLRETQYF.

The gene calls are TRBV24-1 and TRBJ1-5, with 11 bases matching TRBD1. V dropped 5 bases and J dropped 5; count of bases not matched to a gene: 1. CDR1 is KGHDR, CDR2 SFDVKD, per germline. The CDR3 is 14 residues long. CDR3 residues: CATSVGQGDQPQHF. DNA for the CDR3: TGTGCCACCAGTGTGGGACAGGGGGATCAGCCCCAGCATTTT.

The chain recombines TRBV9 with TRBJ2-1, with 10 bases matching TRBD2. V dropped 4 bases and J dropped 9; count of bases not matched to a gene: 16. Germline CDR1 is SGDLS and CDR2 is YYNGEE. The CDR3 is made up of 17 amino acids. The CDR3 sequence is CASSPAQRGGRVGEQFF. CDR3 sequence (DNA): TGTGCCAGCAGCCCAGCGCAGCGGGGGGGCCGAGTAGGTGAGCAGTTCTTC.

The CDR3 here is CASSYAGGRVRTEAFF. In DNA, the CDR3 is TGTGCCAGCAGTTATGCCGGGGGGAGAGTAAGGACTGAAGCTTTCTTT. This chain joins TRBV27 and TRBJ1-1, with D tentatively TRBD1 (5 bases). Trimming took off 4 bases at V and 5 bases at J, with 20 bases between the two ends. CDR1 and CDR2 from the germline V gene are MNHEY and SMNVEV (reference sequence). This CDR3 is built from 16 residues.

The rearrangement links TRBV19 to TRBJ1-4; no reliable D call. The germline gives CDR1 LNHDA, CDR2 SQIVND (reference sequence). The CDR3 length is 14 residues. V gave up 4 bases and J gave up 0 bases, with 6 bases separating them. CDR3 in DNA: TGTGCCAGTAGTACCTTTGCAACTAATGAAAAACTGTTTTTT. It encodes CASSTFATNEKLFF.

The V and J genes are TRBV5-1 and TRBJ2-5; tentative D call: TRBD2 (6 bases). Per germline, CDR1 SGHRS and CDR2 YFSETQ. CDR3 size: 14 residues. V shed 4 bases and J shed 5 bases, with 15 bases lying between them. As DNA, the CDR3 is TGCGCCAGCAGCGATACAGGAGGAGGGGAGACCCAGTACTTC. This sequence encodes CASSDTGGGETQYF.

The V gene is TRBV3-1 (or the pseudogene TRBV3-2), the J gene TRBJ1-2; the match to TRBD1 covers 7 bases. The V gene end was trimmed by 0 bases and the J gene end by 1 base; junction bases not matched to a gene: 5. The V gene's germline CDR1 is LGHDT and CDR2 YNNKEL (reference sequence). The CDR3 runs to 16 residues. This CDR3 reads CASSQDRAGGNYGYTF. The CDR3 nucleotides read TGTGCCAGCAGCCAAGATCGGGCAGGGGGTAACTATGGCTACACCTTC.

The chain carries TRBV7-2 and TRBJ1-1, with D perhaps TRBD1 (6 bases). Germline CDR1 and CDR2: SGHTA and FQGNSA. V lost 3 bases to trimming and J lost 0 bases, with 11 bases between them. CDR3 size: 15 residues. CDR3 nucleotide sequence: TGTGCCAGCAGCTTCAGGACAGCGATGAACACTGAAGCTTTCTTT. Amino acids: CASSFRTAMNTEAFF.

The rearrangement links TRBV3-1 (or the pseudogene TRBV3-2) to TRBJ2-2, with D hard to call. The CDR3 is made up of 14 amino acids. The ends were cut back, 1 base at V and 5 bases at J, with 8 bases in the middle. CDR1 is LGHDT and CDR2 is YNNKEL in the germline V gene (reference sequence). CDR3 bases: TGTGCCAGCAGCCAAGTGTCTCAGACCGGGGAGCTGTTTTTT. It is translated as CASSQVSQTGELFF.